The text below deals with one T cell receptor beta chain. Its matching antigen is unknown. A multiplex PCR was run with 60 Vbeta primers and 13 Jbeta primers. Original processing methods: A later analysis counted 65 million to 95 million unique TCR beta chains, around 10 million shared. TCRdb keeps only in-frame clones here, not all; method: immunoSEQ multiplex PCR. D and trimming were read from the DNA, whereas the V and J calls and clone size are those reported in that table. The table lists 150,000 to 200,000 clones, approximately 80% of them singletons. This CDR3 has 13 residues. The V and J ends lost 6 bases and 6 bases, in that order; junction bases with no gene match: 7. In germline, CDR1 is SGHRS, CDR2 YFSETQ. This sample was included in a study of cytomegalovirus exposure and HLA in healthy donors. Study-wide results and limits: In a later analysis, HLA-C alleles had the fewest associated TCRs, DRB1 alleles the most. A cluster of highly shared sequence variants was likely a sequencing artifact.

Sequencing was carried out using PBMCs. This receptor was obtained from a man aged 18 to 30 in good health and CMV-seropositive. The rearrangement uses TRBV5-1 and TRBJ2-3; the match to TRBD1 covers 7 bases. The CDR3 DNA reads TGCGCCAGCACCAGGACAGGTTACGATACGCAGTATTTT. Amino acids: CASTRTGYDTQYF.